The TCR beta chain under discussion was sequenced for a study of blood T cell repertoires in COVID-19. Sequencing was performed with immunoSEQ multiplex PCR; in TCRdb, only in-frame clones are kept and a portion is missing. Counted here are about 240,000 clones, roughly 80% occurring once; the ten biggest clones make up less than 3.5%. Germline CDR1 and CDR2: KGHSY and FQNENV. This CDR3 is 13 amino acids long. The V end lost 4 bases, the J end lost 8 bases, and 14 bases lay between the germline ends. Sequenced material: peripheral blood. The chain has TRBV16 and TRBJ1-1; possibly TRBD1 for D (6 bases). The origin of this receptor is a woman under 30 with acute or convalescent COVID-19. The CDR3 region has the DNA TGTGCCAGCAGCCGACAGGCCGATTACGAAGCTTTCTTT. It specifies CASSRQADYEAFF.